The clone carrying this TCR beta chain was detected only once. Sequenced by immunoSEQ multiplex PCR; TCRdb stores in-frame clones only, minus some. The data show under 500,000 clones, more than 80% seen once. The sample belongs to a study of blood T cell repertoires in COVID-19. On the study more broadly: From the United States, Italy and Spain came samples of acute and convalescent COVID-19. T cells, B-cell-depleted T cells, or PBMCs supplied cDNA or gDNA.

Adults between about 18 and 95 years of age took part from 24 US areas. Recovery among Cohort 3 donors was established by two negative PCRs, clearance, or symptom resolution. The sequencing sample was made of PBMCs or T cells enriched from blood (not recorded which). This TCR derives from a man aged 25 to 40 who had recovered from COVID-19.

Here the CDR3 DNA reads TGTGCCAGAACTAGGACAGAGTGGGACGAGCAGTACTTC. Its protein is CARTRTEWDEQYF. The chain has TRBV19 and TRBJ2-7; D might be TRBD1 (6 bases). The CDR3 covers 13 residues. The V gene lost 9 bases and the J gene lost 5 bases, with 17 bases spanning the gap. CDR1 is LNHDA, CDR2 SQIVND, per germline (reference sequence).